The clone carrying this TCR beta chain showed up just a few times. The antigen is not known. For TCRbeta, the library was prepared with unique molecular identifiers. TCRdb ran MiXCR on the PCR reads and lists one entry per CDR3 protein. The sample carries just over 200,000 distinct CDR3 sequences, approximately 8.4% recorded once. The source of the sample is a study of T-cell reconstitution after alpha-beta-depleted transplantation in children. J was trimmed by 3 bases and V by 7 bases; bases with no gene match: 8. CDR3 size: 15 residues. Study-level findings and limits: After transplant, at about two months, alpha-beta T cells were reportedly derived from several hundred expanded graft clones. Newly produced T cells mostly accounted for T-cell counts and diversity one year post-transplant. Some patients showed high day-60 TCRbeta diversity, which derived from surviving recipient T cells and thymic progenitors.

The J gene is TRBJ2-7, the V gene TRBV12-3 or TRBV12-4, with 11 positions matching TRBD2. Sequenced here: PBMCs, mostly from graft donor cells, sampled 360 days after TCRalphabeta/CD19-depleted stem cell transplant. This clonotype was obtained from a male patient aged 2 to 9 who had a stem cell transplant for acute myeloid leukemia, so the T cells may come from the graft donor. CDR3 bases: TGTGCCAGCACCGTGGTTACTAGCGGGGGCTACGAGCAGTACTTC. It yields the protein CASTVVTSGGYEQYF.